Included here is one TCR beta chain sequence, with context. Its matching antigen is unknown. Sequenced by immunoSEQ multiplex PCR; TCRdb stores in-frame clones only, minus some. The table shows about 1 million clones, with around 74% occurring only once. The sample belongs to a study of shared clonotypes between healthy human individuals. Study results and limitations: Against clonotypes common to all four donors, non-shared ones had lower generation probabilities.

Those who donated were healthy HIV-negative adults, with no recent acute infections or vaccinations reported. A split of CD4+ cells into CD45RA+ naive and CD45RA-negative memory subsets was performed. This sequence was found in a man aged 18 to 29 in good health. The material sequenced was memory CD4+ T cells sorted from blood. Subset meaning: CD45RA-negative fraction.

In nucleotides, the CDR3 is TGTGCCAGCACCAGGGACTTAAAAGAGACCCAGTACTTC. The encoded protein is CASTRDLKETQYF. V is TRBV7-2 and J is TRBJ2-5; maybe TRBD2 (6 bases). Trimming took off 7 bases at V and 3 bases at J, with 12 bases between the two ends. This CDR3 spans 13 amino acids. Germline CDR1 SGHTA, CDR2 FQGNSA. The complete variable domain, with remaining parts taken from reference TRBV7-2 and TRBJ2-5, reads GAGVSQSPSNKVTEKGKDVELRCDPISGHTALYWYRQSLGQGLEFLIYFQGNSAPDKSGLPSDRFSAERTGGSVSTLTIQRTQQEDSAVYLCASTRDLKETQYFGPGTRLLVL.